What follows are 14 T cell receptor beta chains derived from one specimen sequenced in a study of OX40 agonist ivuxolimab in advanced cancers. This table comes from immunoSEQ multiplex PCR, and its TCRdb copy is limited to in-frame clones, with some not included. The data show roughly 74,000 clones, 92% seen once. The input for sequencing was CD4+ or CD8+ T cells sorted from blood, taken in a trial of the OX40 agonist ivuxolimab. Source of these receptors: an adult with an advanced solid tumor such as melanoma, head and neck, liver or kidney cancer.

This clone appeared once. The chain joins TRBV6-4 to TRBJ1-2; a weak D match, TRBD1 (5 bases). The CDR3 extends over 15 amino acids. Trimming pared 0 bases from V and 5 bases from J, leaving 13 bases between. Germline V CDR1 and CDR2: MRHNA, SNTAGT. The CDR3 loop is CASSDSDGGRYGYTF. CDR3 DNA sequence: TGTGCCAGCAGTGACTCTGACGGGGGAAGGTATGGCTACACCTTC.

A single count supports this clone. The genes are TRBV19 and TRBJ1-5; a possible D gene is TRBD1 (5 bases). V was shortened by 6 bases and J by 8 bases, with 23 bases between the two germline ends. In germline, CDR1 is LNHDA, CDR2 SQIVND (reference sequence). The CDR3 sequence is 16 residues long. In DNA, the CDR3 is TGTGCCAGTAGGATCTTCGGGGCTGGGGGATATGAGCCCCAGCATTTT. It codes for CASRIFGAGGYEPQHF. Supplemented by reference TRBV19 and TRBJ1-5, the full variable domain reads DGGITQSPKYLFRKEGQNVTLSCEQNLNHDAMYWYRQDPGQGLRLIYYSQIVNDFQKGDIAEGYSVSREKKESFPLTVTSAQKNPTAFYLCASRIFGAGGYEPQHFGDGTRLSIL.

This chain connects TRBV14 to TRBJ2-7, with TRBD1 matching over 9 bases. The CDR3 has 16 residues. The germline CDR1 and CDR2 sequences are SGHDN and FVKESK. Trimming took 1 base from V and 0 from J; bases not matched to a gene: 4. This CDR3 is CASSQVTGGPSYEQYF. The CDR3 coding sequence is TGTGCCAGCAGCCAAGTCACAGGGGGCCCCTCCTACGAGCAGTACTTC.

This chain links TRBV2 with TRBJ2-7; 11 positions agree with TRBD2. V gave up 8 bases and J gave up 4 bases; unmatched junction bases: 4. This CDR3 comprises 13 residues. Germline V gene lookup returns CDR1 SNHLY and CDR2 FYNNEI. CDR3 sequence reads: CASRGLADYEQYF. In DNA form, the CDR3 reads TGTGCCAGCCGGGGACTAGCGGATTACGAGCAGTACTTC.

The chain carries TRBV5-5 and TRBJ1-1; unclear D gene. From germline, CDR1 is SGHKS and CDR2 YYEKEE (reference sequence). The CDR3 length is 13 residues. V shed 5 bases and J shed 5 bases, with 13 bases lying between them. DNA for the CDR3: TGTGCCAGCAGGGATTCAATAACAACTGAAGCTTTCTTT. Protein product: CASRDSITTEAFF.

The gene calls are TRBV9 and TRBJ1-2; 8 nucleotides align to TRBD1. This CDR3 is built from 15 residues. J lost 4 bases, V lost 4 bases, and 9 bases had no gene match. Germline assignment: CDR1 SGDLS and CDR2 YYNGEE. The CDR3: CASSPPQGAGYGYTF. The CDR3 bases are TGTGCCAGCAGCCCACCTCAGGGGGCCGGCTATGGCTACACCTTC. Together with reference TRBV9 and TRBJ1-2, the CDR3 gives the full variable domain: DSGVTQTPKHLITATGQRVTLRCSPRSGDLSVYWYQQSLDQGLQFLIQYYNGEERAKGNILERFSAQQFPDLHSELNLSSLELGDSALYFCASSPPQGAGYGYTFGSGTRLTVV.

The chain links TRBV27 to TRBJ1-4, with TRBD1 as a possible D gene (6 bases). The length of the CDR3 is 14 residues. V was trimmed by 6 bases and J by 7 bases, leaving 15 bases between them. From germline, CDR1 is MNHEY and CDR2 SMNVEV (reference sequence). In nucleotides, the CDR3 is TGTGCCAGCAGCCCCGACAGGTTTGGTGAAAAACTGTTTTTT. Translated: CASSPDRFGEKLFF.

V usage is TRBV27 and J usage is TRBJ2-2; no clear D gene. The V gene's germline CDR1 is MNHEY and CDR2 SMNVEV (reference sequence). The CDR3 has 14 residues. V lost 3 bases and J 3 bases, leaving 8 bases between the germline ends. Written as DNA, the CDR3 is TGTGCCAGCAGTTTGTGGCAGGACACCGGGGAGCTGTTTTTT. It codes for CASSLWQDTGELFF.

The V call is TRBV28, the J call TRBJ2-7; 13 positions match TRBD2. The CDR3 spans 16 residues. Germline CDR1 is MDHEN and CDR2 is SYDVKM. V lost 6 bases and J lost 3; bases outside the gene matches: 8. The CDR3 DNA reads as TGTGCCAGCAGACCTACTAGCGGGGGGGCCGGCTACGAGCAGTACTTC. Translating it yields CASRPTSGGAGYEQYF. Full variable domain (remainder filled in from reference TRBV28 and TRBJ2-7): DVKVTQSSRYLVKRTGEKVFLECVQDMDHENMFWYRQDPGLGLRLIYFSYDVKMKEKGDIPEGYSVSREKKERFSLILESASTNQTSMYLCASRPTSGGAGYEQYFGPGTRLTVT.

V usage is TRBV7-2 and J usage is TRBJ1-1; D gene unclear. The germline gives CDR1 SGHTA, CDR2 FQGNSA. CDR3 size: 12 residues. Trimming took off 0 bases at V and 11 bases at J, with 10 bases between the two ends. For the CDR3, the DNA is TGTGCCAGCAGCTTAGCAGAAATAGAGGCTTTCTTT. It codes for CASSLAEIEAFF.

The CDR3: CASSSKVAGADRVYEQYF. The CDR3 DNA sequence: TGTGCCAGCAGTTCAAAGGTAGCGGGGGCCGACCGGGTGTACGAGCAGTACTTC. V usage is TRBV27 and J usage is TRBJ2-7; 9 bases align to TRBD2. The J segment lost 4 bases and the V segment lost 4 bases, leaving 17 bases of the junction unmatched. The CDR3 runs to 18 residues. Per the germline V gene, CDR1 is MNHEY and CDR2 is SMNVEV (reference sequence).

This clone was recorded at least ten times. CDR3 DNA: TGTGCCAGCAGCTTAGGGCTCAGGGGCGACGAGCAGTACTTC. Translation: CASSLGLRGDEQYF. The V and J genes are TRBV11-3 and TRBJ2-7, with D tentatively TRBD1 (6 bases). The CDR3 covers 14 residues. The V gene lost 1 base and the J gene lost 5 bases, with 12 bases spanning the gap. The germline V gene has CDR1 SGHNT and CDR2 YENEEA.

The CDR3 reads CASSQGAGYNYGYTF. The CDR3 DNA follows: TGCGCCAGCAGCCAGGGCGCGGGGTACAACTATGGCTACACCTTC. The chain carries TRBV4-1 and TRBJ1-2; no definite D call. The V gene lost 3 bases and the J gene lost 2 bases, with 13 bases spanning the gap. The CDR3 has 15 amino acids. Germline values: CDR1 MGHRA, CDR2 YSYEKL.

The chain uses TRBV5-1 and TRBJ1-1; possible D gene TRBD1, 5 bases. V was trimmed by 2 bases and J by 7 bases, leaving 6 bases between them. The CDR3 loop spans 11 amino acids. Germline V gene lookup returns CDR1 SGHRS and CDR2 YFSETQ. Here the CDR3 DNA reads TGCGCCAGCAGCTTCGGGGGTGAAGCTTTCTTT. Protein sequence: CASSFGGEAFF.